The T cell receptor beta chain described here comes from a study of shared clonotypes between healthy human individuals. CDR1 and CDR2 from the germline V gene are SGHTA and FQGTGA. V lost 1 base to trimming and J lost 4 bases, with 15 bases between them. The CDR3 sequence is 16 residues long. Deep was the level used in running the assay. Each subset's genomic DNA was shared equally among a number of immunoSEQ plates. In the authors' workflow: ImmunoSEQ output lacked quality scores and full-length reads, limiting matched filtering. Profiled with immunoSEQ multiplex PCR; TCRdb holds only in-frame clones, not every one. V and J calls and clone size come straight from that table; D and trimming were deduced from the DNA. Counted here are approximately 1.1 million clones, approximately 78% occurring once; the ten biggest clones make up approximately 0.5%.

The material sequenced was memory CD4+ T cells from PBMCs. As to subset: CD45RA-negative fraction. The receptor comes from a young man in good health. Some clones in this sample may be carry-over from other donors' samples. The genes are TRBV7-3 and TRBJ2-3; D is perhaps TRBD2 (5 bases). CDR3 amino acids: CASSLMGNLAPDTQYF. Here the CDR3 DNA reads TGTGCCAGCAGCTTAATGGGGAATCTAGCTCCAGATACGCAGTATTTT.